The 5 T cell receptor beta chains listed next were all sequenced from one sample in a study of blood T cell repertoires in COVID-19. Profiling relied on immunoSEQ multiplex PCR, and the TCRdb table lists in-frame clones only, not all of them. Of under 200,000 clones listed, about 90% were seen once; the top ten hold around 7%. The specimen sequenced was PBMCs or T cells enriched from blood (not recorded which). Receptors originate from a woman in her forties or fifties who had recovered from COVID-19.

The chain carries TRBV10-3 and TRBJ2-7; 8 nucleotides line up with TRBD1. The germline V gene encodes CDR1 ENHRY and CDR2 SYGVKD. V lost 8 bases to trimming and J lost 3 bases; unmatched junction nucleotides: 12. The CDR3 extends over 15 amino acids. This chain's CDR3 is CAIRPDRAAHYEQYF. As DNA, the CDR3 is TGTGCCATCCGCCCGGACAGGGCTGCGCACTACGAGCAGTACTTC.

The chain links TRBV27 to TRBJ1-1; 7 nucleotides agree with TRBD1. CDR3 length: 17 residues. Germline values: CDR1 MNHEY, CDR2 SMNVEV (reference sequence). V trimming: 5 bases; J trimming: 1 base; junction bases outside the gene matches: 13. The CDR3 region is CASSPYRPGTENTEAFF. The CDR3 coding sequence is TGTGCCAGCAGTCCCTACCGTCCCGGGACAGAGAACACTGAAGCTTTCTTT.

The V gene is TRBV5-1, the J gene TRBJ2-2, with TRBD1 as a possible D gene (5 bases). The V and J ends lost 3 bases and 3 bases respectively, with 9 bases between them. Germline loops: CDR1 SGHRS, CDR2 YFSETQ. The CDR3 totals 14 residues. The CDR3, as DNA: TGCGCCAGCAGCTCCGGACAATACACCGGGGAGCTGTTTTTT. This translates into CASSSGQYTGELFF.

This clone has just a few counts. The chain employs TRBV29-1 and TRBJ2-1; 12 nucleotides line up with TRBD2. This CDR3 has 14 residues. Germline assignment: CDR1 SQVTM and CDR2 ANQGSEA. The CDR3 spells CSAWTSGMVNEQFF. The CDR3 DNA reads as TGCAGTGCCTGGACTAGCGGGATGGTGAATGAGCAGTTCTTC.

This clone was seen a single time. The chain has TRBV6-5 and TRBJ1-2, with TRBD1 matching 7 bases. The ends lost 6 bases at V and 2 bases at J; junction bases unmatched: 9. Germline CDR1 MNHEY, CDR2 SVGAGI. This CDR3 contains 15 residues. The CDR3 DNA reads as TGTGCCAGCAGCCCCGGGACAGCCCAAAACTATGGCTACACCTTC. Encoded protein: CASSPGTAQNYGYTF.